The 16 T cell receptor beta chains below were found in one sample sequenced in a study of T cells in Graves' hyperthyroidism and ophthalmopathy. Amplification of TCR beta CDR3 regions was performed using RNA transcripts as template. When the TCR CDR3 underwent first-round RT-PCR, the HTBI primer set was used. TCRdb reprocessed the multiplex PCR reads via MiXCR and lists one record per CDR3 protein. The sample records hundreds of thousands of distinct CDR3 sequences, 38% being singletons. Source material: blood. These receptors all stem from a man aged 18 to 30 with Graves' hyperthyroidism.

This clonotype was seen more than once but under ten times. The chain links TRBV6-5 to TRBJ1-5; TRBD1 aligns across 9 bases. The V segment lost 6 bases and the J segment 6 bases; nucleotides outside the gene matches: 6. Germline CDR1 reads MNHEY; CDR2 reads SVGAGI. The CDR3 loop spans 14 amino acids. The CDR3 here is CASSEQGAIQPQHF. CDR3 DNA: TGTGCCAGCAGCGAACAGGGGGCGATTCAGCCCCAGCATTTT.

In regard to this clonotype: Germline and junction disagree at one end, which may indicate a read error. In DNA form, the CDR3 reads TGTGCCAGCAGTTCAGTCGAGCGGGATTTATCCTACGAGCAGTACTTC. Translating it yields CASSSVERDLSYEQYF. This sequence joins TRBV10-3 and TRBJ2-7, with 7 bases that match TRBD2. Germline values: CDR1 ENHRY, CDR2 SYGVKD. The CDR3 runs to 16 residues.

The chain employs TRBV9 and TRBJ1-4; D might be TRBD1 (5 bases). The CDR3 length is 15 residues. V was shortened by 3 bases and J by 8 bases, with 17 bases between the two germline ends. Germline lookup yields CDR1 SGDLS and CDR2 YYNGEE. In nucleotides, the CDR3 is TGTGCCAGCAGCGGATACTCCGGGGCCCAGGAAAAACTGTTTTTT. It codes for CASSGYSGAQEKLFF.

The chain uses TRBV4-3 and TRBJ1-1, with D uncertain. V was cut by 0 bases and J by 5 bases, with 13 bases left in between. The V gene's germline CDR1 is LGHNA and CDR2 YSLEER. CDR3 length equals 15 residues. The CDR3 DNA reads TGCGCCAGCAGCCAAGACCCCGGGATGAGGACTGAAGCTTTCTTT. It codes for CASSQDPGMRTEAFF.

This clonotype was seen only a few times. The rearrangement uses TRBV6-5 and TRBJ2-7, with D perhaps matching TRBD1 (5 bases). CDR3 length: 13 residues. Between the trimmed V and J ends, which lost 4 bases and 6 bases, there was a span of 13 bases. Germline values: CDR1 MNHEY, CDR2 SVGAGI. This CDR3 reads CASSFRECAEQYF. The CDR3 nucleotides read TGTGCCAGCAGTTTCAGGGAATGCGCCGAGCAGTACTTC.

Comment on this clonotype: A much larger clone is a single base away; this may be a read error. The chain recombines TRBV19 with TRBJ1-5, with 9 bases lining up with TRBD1. This CDR3 is built from 16 residues. CDR1 and CDR2 (germline): LNHDA, SQIVND (reference sequence). CDR3 loop: CASCITRDRDSQPQHF. The CDR3 DNA follows: TGTGCCAGTTGTATTACCCGGGACAGGGACAGTCAGCCCCAGCATTTT.

The V and J genes are TRBV6-6 and TRBJ1-3; D not resolved. V lost 8 bases and J 0 bases, leaving 26 bases between the germline ends. The germline V gene has CDR1 MNHNY and CDR2 SVGAGI (reference sequence). CDR3 length: 19 amino acids. The CDR3 spells CASGPEMADSSSSGNTIYF. In DNA form, the CDR3 reads TGTGCCAGCGGACCGGAGATGGCCGACTCCTCCTCCTCTGGAAACACCATATATTTT.

This clonotype was counted between two and nine times. The chain is built from TRBV11-2 and TRBJ2-2; 7 positions match TRBD1. The germline gives CDR1 SGHAT, CDR2 FQNNGV. This CDR3 contains 12 residues. Trimming removed 6 bases from V and 14 bases from J; junction bases left unmatched: 9. The CDR3 sequence: CASRRQGDPLFF. The DNA of the CDR3 is TGTGCCAGCAGGCGACAGGGTGATCCTCTGTTTTTT.

The chain has TRBV10-2 and TRBJ1-1; D is unresolved. This CDR3 region has 15 residues. The germline V gene encodes CDR1 WSHSY and CDR2 SAAADI. Trimming took 8 bases from V and 0 from J, leaving 16 bases between them. CDR3 in DNA: TGCGCCAGCCAAGATCCATCAGCGCTGAACACTGAAGCTTTCTTT. Translated, it gives CASQDPSALNTEAFF.

V is TRBV7-2 and J is TRBJ2-3, with 10 positions matching TRBD2. Germline V gene lookup returns CDR1 SGHTA and CDR2 FQGNSA. CDR3 length: 15 residues. V lost 4 bases, J lost 6 bases, and 7 bases stayed unmatched. In DNA form, the CDR3 reads TGTGCCAGCAGCTGGACTAGCGGAGCTCCGGATACGCAGTATTTT. Translating gives CASSWTSGAPDTQYF. The complete variable domain, with remaining parts taken from reference TRBV7-2 and TRBJ2-3, reads GAGVSQSPSNKVTEKGKDVELRCDPISGHTALYWYRQSLGQGLEFLIYFQGNSAPDKSGLPSDRFSAERTGGSVSTLTIQRTQQEDSAVYLCASSWTSGAPDTQYFGPGTRLTVL.

The rearrangement joins TRBV6-5 to TRBJ1-6; TRBD1 is a possible D gene (6 bases). The CDR3 contains 15 residues. In germline, CDR1 is MNHEY, CDR2 SVGAGI. Trimming left V 5 bases short and J 9 bases short, with 17 bases between. The CDR3 protein is CASSQDRDLTSPLHF. Written as DNA, the CDR3 is TGTGCCAGCAGTCAGGACAGAGATCTTACTTCACCCCTCCACTTT.

This clonotype was seen a handful of times. The rearrangement joins TRBV19 to TRBJ1-2, with 7 positions matching TRBD1. The V segment lost 2 bases and the J segment 2 bases; nucleotides outside the gene matches: 5. The CDR3 contains 15 residues. The germline V gene encodes CDR1 LNHDA and CDR2 SQIVND (reference sequence). The CDR3 region is CASSIKGTVNYGYTF. CDR3 in DNA: TGTGCCAGTAGTATAAAGGGGACAGTGAACTATGGCTACACCTTC.

At least ten counts were recorded for this clonotype. The chain has TRBV10-3 and TRBJ2-7; the D call may be TRBD1 or TRBD2 (5 bases each). V lost 8 bases, J lost 4 bases, and 6 bases lay in between. Per the germline V gene, CDR1 is ENHRY and CDR2 is SYGVKD. The CDR3 runs to 10 residues. CDR3 in DNA: TGTGCCATCGGGGGTTACGAGCAGTACTTC. As protein: CAIGGYEQYF.

The V call is TRBV10-3, the J call TRBJ1-2; no clear D. The CDR3 sequence is 14 residues long. Per germline, CDR1 ENHRY and CDR2 SYGVKD. Trimming took off 0 bases at V and 5 bases at J, with 10 bases between the two ends. CDR3 sequence: CAISESFEVYGYTF. The CDR3 coding sequence is TGTGCCATCAGTGAGTCCTTCGAGGTATATGGCTACACCTTC.

This clonotype was observed many times. CDR3 sequence: CASSGDRVKGYTF. In nucleotides, the CDR3 is TGTGCCAGCAGCGGGGACAGGGTGAAGGGCTACACCTTC. The chain recombines TRBV7-9 with TRBJ1-2; the match to TRBD1 covers 9 bases. Germline V lookup: CDR1 SEHNR, CDR2 FQNEAQ (reference sequence). V dropped 5 bases and J dropped 8; count of bases not matched to a gene: 6. The CDR3 sequence is 13 residues long.

This clonotype was counted many times. V usage is TRBV13 and J usage is TRBJ1-2; D is perhaps TRBD1 (5 bases). Germline lookup yields CDR1 PRHDT and CDR2 FYEKMQ (reference sequence). The V and J ends lost 5 bases and 0 bases respectively, with 16 bases between them. The CDR3 consists of 16 residues. CDR3 loop: CASSIYAGTANYGYTF. CDR3 coding DNA: TGTGCCAGCAGCATATACGCAGGGACGGCTAACTATGGCTACACCTTC. The entire variable domain, with the rest obtained from reference TRBV13 and TRBJ1-2, is as follows: AAGVIQSPRHLIKEKRETATLKCYPIPRHDTVYWYQQGPGQDPQFLISFYEKMQSDKGSIPDRFSAQQFSDYHSELNMSSLELGDSALYFCASSIYAGTANYGYTFGSGTRLTVV.